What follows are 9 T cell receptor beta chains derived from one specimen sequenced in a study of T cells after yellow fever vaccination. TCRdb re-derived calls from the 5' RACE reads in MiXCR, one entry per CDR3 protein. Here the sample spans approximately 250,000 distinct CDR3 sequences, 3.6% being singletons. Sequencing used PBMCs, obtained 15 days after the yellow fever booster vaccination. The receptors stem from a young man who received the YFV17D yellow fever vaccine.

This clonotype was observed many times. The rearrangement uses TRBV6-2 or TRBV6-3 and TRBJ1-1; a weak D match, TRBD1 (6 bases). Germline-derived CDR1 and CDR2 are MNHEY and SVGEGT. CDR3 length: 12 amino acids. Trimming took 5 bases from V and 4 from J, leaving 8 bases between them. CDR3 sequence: CASSHRVTEAFF. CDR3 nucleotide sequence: TGTGCCAGCAGTCACAGGGTCACTGAAGCTTTCTTT.

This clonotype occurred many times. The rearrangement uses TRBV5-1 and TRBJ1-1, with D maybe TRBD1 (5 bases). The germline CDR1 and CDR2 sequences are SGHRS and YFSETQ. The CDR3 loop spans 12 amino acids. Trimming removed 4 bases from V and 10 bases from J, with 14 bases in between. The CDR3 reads CASSDPGKAAFF. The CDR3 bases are TGCGCCAGCAGCGATCCAGGGAAGGCAGCTTTCTTT.

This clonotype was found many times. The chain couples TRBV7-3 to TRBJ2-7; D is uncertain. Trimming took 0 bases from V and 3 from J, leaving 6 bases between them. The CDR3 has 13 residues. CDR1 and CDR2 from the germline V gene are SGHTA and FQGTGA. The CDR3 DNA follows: TGTGCCAGCAGCTTAACGGACGGCTACGAGCAGTACTTC. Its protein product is CASSLTDGYEQYF.

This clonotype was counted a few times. CDR3 protein: CASSHQLAGGLNEQFF. In DNA form, the CDR3 reads TGTGCCAGCAGCCATCAACTAGCGGGGGGGCTCAATGAGCAGTTCTTC. V is TRBV3-1 and J is TRBJ2-1, with 13 bases matching TRBD2. From germline, CDR1 is LGHDT and CDR2 YNNKEL (reference sequence). Germline trimming cut 3 bases from V and 6 bases from J; bases unmatched to any gene: 5. CDR3 size: 16 residues.

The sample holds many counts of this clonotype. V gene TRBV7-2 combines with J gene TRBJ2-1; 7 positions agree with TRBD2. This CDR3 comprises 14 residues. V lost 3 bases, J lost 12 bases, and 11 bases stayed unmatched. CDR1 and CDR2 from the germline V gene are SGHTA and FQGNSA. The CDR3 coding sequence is TGTGCCAGCAGCTTCGGTGGGAGGGACTCTTTGCAGTTCTTC. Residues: CASSFGGRDSLQFF.

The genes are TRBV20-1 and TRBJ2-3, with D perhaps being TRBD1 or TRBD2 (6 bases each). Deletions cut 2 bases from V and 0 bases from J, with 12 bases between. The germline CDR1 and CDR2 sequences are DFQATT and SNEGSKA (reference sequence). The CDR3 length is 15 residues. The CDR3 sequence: CSARPGGLSTDTQYF. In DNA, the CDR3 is TGCAGTGCTAGACCCGGGGGCCTTAGCACAGATACGCAGTATTTT.

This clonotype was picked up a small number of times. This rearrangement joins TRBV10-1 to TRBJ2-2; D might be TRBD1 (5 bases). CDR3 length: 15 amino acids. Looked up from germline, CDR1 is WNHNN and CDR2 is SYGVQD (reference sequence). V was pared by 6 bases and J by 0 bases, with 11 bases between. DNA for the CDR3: TGCGCCAGCAGCCTAGACAGCGCGAACACCGGGGAGCTGTTTTTT. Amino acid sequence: CASSLDSANTGELFF.

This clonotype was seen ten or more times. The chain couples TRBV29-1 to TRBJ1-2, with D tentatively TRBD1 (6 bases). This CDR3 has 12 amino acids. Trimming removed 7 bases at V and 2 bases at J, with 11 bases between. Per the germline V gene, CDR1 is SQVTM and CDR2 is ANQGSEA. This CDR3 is CSATGPNYGYTF. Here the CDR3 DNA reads TGCAGCGCTACAGGGCCCAACTATGGCTACACCTTC.

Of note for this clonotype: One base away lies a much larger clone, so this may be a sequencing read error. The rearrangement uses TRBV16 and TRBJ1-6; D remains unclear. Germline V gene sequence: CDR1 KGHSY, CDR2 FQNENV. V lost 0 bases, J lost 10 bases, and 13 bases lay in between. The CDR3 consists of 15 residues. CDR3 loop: CASSQSISGGSPLHF. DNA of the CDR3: TGTGCCAGCAGCCAATCGATCAGCGGAGGGTCACCCCTCCACTTT.